This T cell receptor (beta chain) is drawn from a study of identical twins. The germline CDR1 and CDR2 sequences are MNHEY and SMNVEV (reference sequence). The CDR3 loop spans 16 amino acids. With V trimmed by 4 bases and J by 0 bases, 6 bases remained unmatched. Unique molecular identifiers were present on the cDNA, which also gained a universal primer site by template switching. TCRdb redid the calling of the 5' RACE reads with MiXCR, one entry per CDR3 protein. This sample carries approximately 600,000 distinct CDR3 sequences, under 8.5% of them seen once, and the ten largest clones take roughly 1.6%. This clonotype appeared a few times. The sample was also reused in another study, on yellow fever vaccine responses in identical twins.

This chain uses TRBV27 with TRBJ2-7; 10 bases match TRBD1. The TCR was taken from a woman aged 18 to 35 in good health. Sequencing input: PBMCs. CDR3 coding DNA: TGTGCCAGCAGTTGGAGCCGGGACAGGGGCTCCTACGAGCAGTACTTC. Protein sequence: CASSWSRDRGSYEQYF.